This TCR beta chain was found in a study of cytomegalovirus exposure and HLA in healthy donors. Looking at the study overall: From donors who were HLA-typed, an early data release held 65 million to 85 million unique TCRs.

In the PCR, 60 Vbeta and 13 Jbeta primers were used. Data came from immunoSEQ multiplex PCR; TCRdb stores just in-frame clones and leaves some out. This sample has approximately 150,000 clones; roughly 79% occur once, and the top ten carry approximately 6%. Study results and limitations: Later analysis associated a missense DCLRE1C variant with TCR beta V- and J-gene trimming. In an earlier analysis, about 87% or about 30%: the productive usage of most TCR beta V segments. For presence/absence analyses, sequencing depth was assumed to be roughly uniform across donors.

Of note for this clone: Antigen specificity is unknown.

The sample consisted of PBMCs. This sequence was found in a man aged 35 to 55 in good health and CMV-seropositive.

The CDR3 protein is CASSGQQETQYF. CDR3 nucleotides: TGTGCCAGCAGTGGACAGCAAGAGACCCAGTACTTC. The rearrangement uses TRBV6-1 and TRBJ2-5, with D tentatively TRBD1 (5 bases). This CDR3 is 12 amino acids long. Germline lookup yields CDR1 MNHNS and CDR2 SASEGT. The V and J ends lost 4 bases and 2 bases respectively, with 5 bases between them.